This T cell receptor beta chain comes out of a study of blood T cells in healthy people across ages. Findings of the study overall: Considered underestimates were the diversity estimates obtained from one million T cells.

Concerning this clonotype itself: The antigen is not known.

V lost 3 bases, J lost 5 bases, and 19 bases lay in between. The CDR3 spans 15 residues. Germline V gives CDR1 DFQATT, CDR2 SNEGSKA (reference sequence). With a J-beta primer mix and a sample-barcoded 5' primer, a second PCR ran 7 to 11 cycles. Through a template-switch adaptor with 12 random nucleotides, each cDNA molecule received a tag. TCRdb called the 5' RACE reads again in MiXCR, with one record for every CDR3 protein. The table includes over 1,200,000 distinct CDR3 sequences, around 59% detected once. The receptor was isolated from a man between 18 and 29 years old in good health. The specimen sequenced was blood. The V gene is TRBV20-1, the J gene TRBJ2-5; perhaps TRBD1 as D (5 bases). The CDR3 bases are TGCAGTGCTAGCTTCCCCTCCGGCAGGGATGAGACCCAGTACTTC. Its protein is CSASFPSGRDETQYF.